The entry below gives a single T cell receptor beta chain sequence along with its context. Its target is not known. The source of the sample is a study of graft-versus-host responses after intestinal transplantation. Study-level points and caveats: Declining HvG levels early post-transplant were linked to peak circulating GvH clone levels.

Profiled with immunoSEQ multiplex PCR; TCRdb holds only in-frame clones, not every one. The sample shows 150,000 or so clones, approximately 91% of them seen only once. This sample comprised unstimulated CD4+ T cells sorted from spleen or lymph node cells, obtained before intestinal transplant. The source is a human donor who received an intestinal transplant.

CDR3 protein: CASRLGGASETQYF. The CDR3 DNA reads as TGTGCAAGTCGCTTGGGCGGGGCCTCGGAGACCCAGTACTTC. V usage is TRBV12-2 and J usage is TRBJ2-5; the DNA was not used to check the table's D call, TRBD2. TRBV12-2 is deemed a pseudogene. CDR3 length: 14 residues.